This passage covers 31 T cell receptor beta chains from one sample sequenced in a study of blood T cell repertoires in COVID-19. The table came from immunoSEQ multiplex PCR; TCRdb's copy has only in-frame clones and leaves some out. The table records a few hundred thousand clones, 70% to 90% of them present only once. Specimen: peripheral blood. These receptors were obtained from a man aged 18 to 35 with active or convalescent COVID-19.

The V call is TRBV4-3, the J call TRBJ2-5; 7 bases match TRBD2. The V gene end was trimmed by 0 bases and the J gene end by 3 bases; junction bases not matched to a gene: 13. The CDR3 is 18 residues long. Germline V lookup: CDR1 LGHNA, CDR2 YSLEER. The chain's CDR3 is CASSQDSAGPSYKETQYF. The CDR3 DNA reads TGCGCCAGCAGCCAAGATTCAGCGGGACCCAGTTACAAAGAGACCCAGTACTTC.

In this sample, this clone turned up a few times. The rearrangement joins TRBV2 to TRBJ2-2; TRBD1 agrees at 9 bases. Germline CDR1 reads SNHLY; CDR2 reads FYNNEI. V shed 10 bases and J 2 bases; nucleotides not matched to a gene: 5. The CDR3 is 14 residues long. The CDR3: CATGTGYNTGELFF. DNA for the CDR3: TGTGCCACAGGGACAGGGTACAACACCGGGGAGCTGTTTTTT.

V usage is TRBV3-1 (or the pseudogene TRBV3-2) and J usage is TRBJ2-3; possible D gene TRBD1, 6 bases. CDR3 size: 15 residues. Germline V gene lookup returns CDR1 LGHDT and CDR2 YNNKEL (reference sequence). Deletions cut 0 bases from V and 7 bases from J, with 14 bases between. The CDR3 nucleotides are TGTGCCAGCAGCCAAGAGGGGGCAGCGACCCATACGCAGTATTTT. This codes for CASSQEGAATHTQYF.

The V call is TRBV7-2, the J call TRBJ2-5; D is possibly TRBD1 (5 bases). Germline V gives CDR1 SGHTA, CDR2 FQGNSA. The CDR3 is 15 amino acids. The V and J ends lost 2 bases and 2 bases respectively, with 12 bases between them. CDR3 amino acids: CASSLRRTTQETQYF. Written as DNA, the CDR3 is TGTGCCAGCAGCTTACGCCGGACAACTCAAGAGACCCAGTACTTC.

This clone was observed a handful of times. The rearrangement uses TRBV19 and TRBJ2-7, with D perhaps TRBD1 (6 bases). The germline gives CDR1 LNHDA, CDR2 SQIVND (reference sequence). Trimming shortened V by 6 bases and J by 2 bases, and 14 bases separated the two germline ends. This CDR3 has 14 residues. The CDR3 protein is CASSIMGATYEQYF. CDR3 DNA sequence: TGTGCCAGTAGCATTATGGGGGCCACCTACGAGCAGTACTTC.

This clone is a singleton in its sample. V usage is TRBV3-1 (or the pseudogene TRBV3-2) and J usage is TRBJ1-3, with D maybe TRBD1 (5 bases). The CDR3 has 16 amino acids. Germline values: CDR1 LGHDT, CDR2 YNNKEL (reference sequence). Trimming took 1 base from V and 0 from J, leaving 10 bases between them. CDR3 protein: CASSQGQIYSGNTIYF. Written as DNA, the CDR3 is TGTGCCAGCAGCCAAGGACAGATTTACTCTGGAAACACCATATATTTT.

The V call is TRBV5-4, the J call TRBJ2-5; 11 bases align to TRBD2. V lost 3 bases, J lost 5 bases, and 9 bases stayed unmatched. Germline CDR1 is SGHNT and CDR2 is YYREEE (reference sequence). This CDR3 spans 16 amino acids. CDR3 sequence reads: CASSWMTSGIAETQYF. For the CDR3, the DNA is TGTGCCAGCAGCTGGATGACTAGCGGGATTGCCGAGACCCAGTACTTC. Full variable domain (remainder filled in from reference TRBV5-4 and TRBJ2-5): ETGVTQSPTHLIKTRGQQVTLRCSSQSGHNTVSWYQQALGQGPQFIFQYYREEENGRGNFPPRFSGLQFPNYSSELNVNALELDDSALYLCASSWMTSGIAETQYFGPGTRLLVL.

The genes are TRBV7-2 and TRBJ2-1; 11 nucleotides agree with TRBD2. The junction had 3 bases not matched to a gene; V was cut back by 5 bases and J by 6 bases. This CDR3 is 14 amino acids long. Germline V lookup: CDR1 SGHTA, CDR2 FQGNSA. CDR3 in DNA: TGTGCCAGCAGCGTCGGGACTAGCGGCAATGAGCAGTTCTTC. It encodes CASSVGTSGNEQFF.

This clone has just a few counts. V usage is TRBV6-1 and J usage is TRBJ1-2; 11 positions match TRBD1. Germline V gene lookup returns CDR1 MNHNS and CDR2 SASEGT. The CDR3 spans 16 residues. The V segment lost 1 base and the J segment 7 bases; nucleotides outside the gene matches: 8. The CDR3 sequence: CASSEEAGTGGFGYTF. The CDR3 DNA reads TGTGCCAGCAGTGAAGAAGCCGGGACAGGGGGTTTTGGCTACACCTTC.

The chain couples TRBV5-1 to TRBJ2-7; no reliable D call. There are 14 residues in the CDR3. The V end was cut by 2 bases, the J end by 3 bases, with 12 bases between. Germline assignment: CDR1 SGHRS and CDR2 YFSETQ. The CDR3 spells CASSFQGDGYEQYF. Written as DNA, the CDR3 is TGCGCCAGCAGCTTCCAAGGAGATGGCTACGAGCAGTACTTC.

V is TRBV11-2 and J is TRBJ2-7, with 15 bases matching TRBD2. The J segment lost 4 bases and the V segment lost 5 bases, leaving 12 bases of the junction unmatched. The CDR3 has 18 amino acids. Germline values: CDR1 SGHAT, CDR2 FQNNGV. The CDR3 DNA sequence: TGTGCCAGCAGCCCGACCGGGACTAGCGGGGGGATACTATACGAGCAGTACTTC. Translation: CASSPTGTSGGILYEQYF.

CDR3 region: CASSIAGSANTQYF. Written as DNA, the CDR3 is TGTGCCAGCAGTATAGCGGGGAGCGCGAATACGCAGTATTTT. V gene TRBV3-1 (or the pseudogene TRBV3-2) combines with J gene TRBJ2-3; TRBD2 matches 8 bases. Trimming cost V 6 bases and J 7 bases; bases outside gene matches: 9. This CDR3 has 14 residues. Germline V lookup: CDR1 LGHDT, CDR2 YNNKEL (reference sequence).

The rearrangement links TRBV5-1 to TRBJ1-2; the D gene is possibly TRBD1 (5 bases). V gave up 1 base and J gave up 5 bases, with 12 bases separating them. Per the germline V gene, CDR1 is SGHRS and CDR2 is YFSETQ. The CDR3 is 14 amino acids. CDR3 coding DNA: TGCGCCAGCAGCTTGACGGCGGGGGTTTATGGCTACACCTTC. This sequence encodes CASSLTAGVYGYTF.

This clone is a singleton in its sample. The identical CDR3 is also encoded by other nucleotide sequences in the sample. The V call is TRBV19, the J call TRBJ2-7; tentative D call: TRBD2 (5 bases). Germline loops: CDR1 LNHDA, CDR2 SQIVND (reference sequence). Between the trimmed V and J ends, which lost 5 bases and 0 bases, there was a span of 8 bases. This CDR3 spans 13 amino acids. The CDR3, as DNA: TGTGCCAGTAGTCCCGGAGGCTCCTACGAGCAGTACTTC. This translates into CASSPGGSYEQYF.

The V call is TRBV27, the J call TRBJ1-1; D gene unclear. This CDR3 is built from 12 residues. Between the trimmed V and J ends, which lost 8 bases and 2 bases, there was a span of 9 bases. The germline gives CDR1 MNHEY, CDR2 SMNVEV (reference sequence). The CDR3 loop is CASRRRNTEAFF. The DNA for the CDR3 is TGTGCCAGCCGAAGGAGAAACACTGAAGCTTTCTTT.

There are many counts of this clone. The chain has TRBV28 and TRBJ2-2; no clear D. V lost 2 bases to trimming and J lost 1 base, with 8 bases between them. Germline V gene data show CDR1 as MDHEN and CDR2 as SYDVKM. CDR3 length: 15 amino acids. The CDR3 sequence: CASSLSQENTGELFF. In DNA, the CDR3 is TGTGCCAGCAGTTTAAGTCAGGAGAACACCGGGGAGCTGTTTTTT.

V usage is TRBV30 and J usage is TRBJ2-1; TRBD2 might be the D (5 bases). Trimming took 3 bases from V and 7 from J, leaving 16 bases between them. The V gene's germline CDR1 is GTSNPN and CDR2 SVGIG (reference sequence). The CDR3 loop spans 14 amino acids. This CDR3 reads CAWSPLRTVNEQFF. DNA of the CDR3: TGTGCCTGGAGCCCACTCAGGACTGTGAATGAGCAGTTCTTC.

The V gene is TRBV7-9, the J gene TRBJ1-2, with unresolved D. Trimming removed 5 bases from V and 8 bases from J, with 9 bases in between. The germline gives CDR1 SEHNR, CDR2 FQNEAQ (reference sequence). The CDR3 has 11 residues. CDR3 in amino acids: CASSLLYGYTF. The CDR3 bases are TGTGCCAGCAGCCTACTCTACGGCTACACCTTC. The whole variable domain, remainder taken from reference TRBV7-9 and TRBJ1-2, is DTGVSQNPRHKITKRGQNVTFRCDPISEHNRLYWYRQTLGQGPEFLTYFQNEAQLEKSRLLSDRFSAERPKGSFSTLEIQRTEQGDSAMYLCASSLLYGYTFGSGTRLTVV.

V gene TRBV7-9 combines with J gene TRBJ1-1; a possible D gene is TRBD1 (5 bases). The length of the CDR3 is 13 residues. Germline loops: CDR1 SEHNR, CDR2 FQNEAQ (reference sequence). Trimming pared 6 bases from V and 7 bases from J, leaving 15 bases between. The CDR3 DNA is TGTGCCAGCAGTCGTGCGGGGACGGATGAAGCTTTCTTT. Protein sequence: CASSRAGTDEAFF. Full variable domain (remainder filled in from reference TRBV7-9 and TRBJ1-1): DTGVSQNPRHKITKRGQNVTFRCDPISEHNRLYWYRQTLGQGPEFLTYFQNEAQLEKSRLLSDRFSAERPKGSFSTLEIQRTEQGDSAMYLCASSRAGTDEAFFGQGTRLTVV.

The chain links TRBV9 to TRBJ2-1, with D unresolved. Germline V gene data show CDR1 as SGDLS and CDR2 as YYNGEE. The V end was cut by 5 bases, the J end by 4 bases, with 4 bases between. The CDR3 consists of 11 residues. The CDR3 DNA reads TGTGCCAGCAGTCAGTACAATGAGCAGTTCTTC. Protein product: CASSQYNEQFF. Filled out from reference TRBV9 and TRBJ2-1, the complete variable domain reads DSGVTQTPKHLITATGQRVTLRCSPRSGDLSVYWYQQSLDQGLQFLIQYYNGEERAKGNILERFSAQQFPDLHSELNLSSLELGDSALYFCASSQYNEQFFGPGTRLTVL.

V and J are TRBV18 and TRBJ2-4; TRBD2 is a possible D gene (6 bases). Trimming removed 5 bases at V and 8 bases at J, with 10 bases between. The CDR3 runs to 12 residues. Germline V CDR1 and CDR2: KGHSH, LQKENI. This CDR3 is CASSSLADIQYF. CDR3 nucleotides: TGTGCCAGCTCATCTTTAGCGGACATTCAGTACTTC.

V gene TRBV7-5 combines with J gene TRBJ2-1; whether TRBD2, the table's D call, matches the DNA was not checked. TRBV7-5 is classified as a pseudogene. The length of the CDR3 is 18 residues. CDR3 nucleotides: TGTGCCAGAAGCTTAGCGCCAAATTTTGGACTAGCGGGAGATGAGCAGTTCTTC. It specifies CARSLAPNFGLAGDEQFF.

The rearrangement links TRBV9 to TRBJ1-3; D not certain. Trimming pared 3 bases from V and 4 bases from J, leaving 23 bases between. Looked up from germline, CDR1 is SGDLS and CDR2 is YYNGEE. The CDR3 has 18 amino acids. The CDR3 DNA reads as TGTGCCAGCAGCGCCCATCCCGAGGGTGGAGGAACCGGAAACACCATATATTTT. This sequence encodes CASSAHPEGGGTGNTIYF.

The chain links TRBV11-2 to TRBJ1-6; possible D gene TRBD1, 5 bases. There are 13 residues in the CDR3. Trimming shortened V by 8 bases and J by 13 bases, and 18 bases separated the two germline ends. Germline loops: CDR1 SGHAT, CDR2 FQNNGV. CDR3 sequence (DNA): TGTGCCAGCGGGACCGGGACTTTAGAGCCCCTCCACTTT. Translating it yields CASGTGTLEPLHF.

This chain links TRBV30 with TRBJ2-7, with 12 bases identical to TRBD2. Germline CDR1 GTSNPN, CDR2 SVGIG (reference sequence). V lost 3 bases to trimming and J lost 0 bases; unmatched junction nucleotides: 6. The length of the CDR3 is 16 residues. CDR3 region: CAWRLAGGGPSYEQYF. CDR3 DNA sequence: TGTGCCTGGAGGCTAGCGGGGGGGGGCCCCTCCTACGAGCAGTACTTC.

CDR3 coding DNA: TGTGCCAGCAGCCCCCCAGTTCATGAGCAGTTCTTC. It codes for CASSPPVHEQFF. The rearrangement uses TRBV9 and TRBJ2-1; D gene ambiguous. CDR1 is SGDLS and CDR2 is YYNGEE in the germline V gene. V was clipped by 4 bases and J by 8 bases, with 10 bases between them. This CDR3 is built from 12 residues.

The chain joins TRBV10-2 to TRBJ1-3, with unresolved D. This CDR3 is 13 amino acids long. The germline gives CDR1 WSHSY, CDR2 SAAADI. Deletions cut 8 bases from V and 2 bases from J, with 10 bases between. The CDR3 reads CASRTSPGNTIYF. In nucleotides, the CDR3 is TGCGCCAGCCGCACTAGCCCTGGAAACACCATATATTTT.

This chain joins TRBV5-6 and TRBJ1-1; a weak D match, TRBD1 (5 bases). Between the trimmed V and J ends, which lost 4 bases and 6 bases, there was a span of 19 bases. Germline assignment: CDR1 SGHDT and CDR2 YYEEEE. This CDR3 spans 15 amino acids. The CDR3 DNA is TGTGCCAGCAGCCGACGGGACTATGCTCCCGCTGAAGCTTTCTTT. Protein product: CASSRRDYAPAEAFF.

This clone was seen just once. The chain carries TRBV6-2 or TRBV6-3 and TRBJ1-3, with TRBD1 as a possible D gene (5 bases). The length of the CDR3 is 17 residues. Per the germline V gene, CDR1 is MNHEY and CDR2 is SVGEGT. Trimming removed 0 bases from V and 9 bases from J, with 21 bases in between. CDR3 amino acids: CASSYSLETVVEGTIYF. CDR3 sequence (DNA): TGTGCCAGCAGTTACTCGCTCGAGACAGTGGTGGAGGGCACCATATATTTT.

V usage is TRBV7-2 and J usage is TRBJ2-5, with 9 bases lining up with TRBD1. The V and J ends lost 8 bases and 5 bases, in that order; junction bases with no gene match: 9. Germline assignment: CDR1 SGHTA and CDR2 FQGNSA. The CDR3 is 14 amino acids. CDR3 bases: TGTGCCAGCGGCACAACAGGGGGCAGGGAGACCCAGTACTTC. Encoded protein: CASGTTGGRETQYF.

CDR3 nucleotide sequence: TGTGCCAGCAGCTTTGGGACAGGTGGAAACACTGAAGCTTTCTTT. Its translation: CASSFGTGGNTEAFF. This sequence joins TRBV5-5 and TRBJ1-1, with TRBD1 matching over 8 bases. Germline assignment: CDR1 SGHKS and CDR2 YYEKEE (reference sequence). The CDR3 consists of 15 residues. The ends lost 2 bases at V and 2 bases at J; junction bases unmatched: 5.